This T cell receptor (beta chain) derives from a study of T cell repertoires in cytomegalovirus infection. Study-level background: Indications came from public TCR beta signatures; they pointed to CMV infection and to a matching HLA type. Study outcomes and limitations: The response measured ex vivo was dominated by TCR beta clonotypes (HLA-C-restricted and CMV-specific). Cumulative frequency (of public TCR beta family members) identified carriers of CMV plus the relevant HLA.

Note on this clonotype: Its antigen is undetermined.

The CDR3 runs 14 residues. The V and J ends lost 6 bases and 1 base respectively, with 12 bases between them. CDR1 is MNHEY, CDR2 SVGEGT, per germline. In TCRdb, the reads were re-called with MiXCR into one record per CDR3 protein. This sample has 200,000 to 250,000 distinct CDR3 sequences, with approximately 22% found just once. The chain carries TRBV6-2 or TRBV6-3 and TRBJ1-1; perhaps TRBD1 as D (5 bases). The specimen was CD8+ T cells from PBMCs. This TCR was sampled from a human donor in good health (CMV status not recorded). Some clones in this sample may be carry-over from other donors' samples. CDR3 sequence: CASSDPGQNTEAFF. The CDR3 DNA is TGTGCCAGCAGCGACCCCGGACAGAACACTGAAGCTTTCTTT.